Sequencing of this TCR beta chain was carried out in a study of T cells in Graves' hyperthyroidism and ophthalmopathy. Researchers amplified the TCR beta CDR3 regions from RNA transcripts. When the TCR CDR3 underwent first-round RT-PCR, the HTBI primer set was used. TCRdb re-derived calls from the multiplex PCR reads in MiXCR, one entry per CDR3 protein. The sample has a few hundred thousand distinct CDR3 sequences, roughly 25% seen once; the top ten hold 70% to 75%. This CDR3 has 15 amino acids. V lost 6 bases and J 1 base, leaving 15 bases between the germline ends. Germline V gives CDR1 MNHNS, CDR2 SASEGT. Graves' hyperthyroidism is called stable when ophthalmopathy does not progress within 18 months.

V gene TRBV6-1 combines with J gene TRBJ1-1; D is unresolved. The receptor was derived from a man aged 45 to 65 with Graves' hyperthyroidism. Sequences were obtained from blood. The CDR3 region is CASRDVGGGNTEAFF. CDR3 DNA sequence: TGTGCCAGCAGGGACGTTGGCGGAGGGAACACTGAAGCTTTCTTT.